The 26 T cell receptor beta chains below all came from one sample that was sequenced in a study of T cell responses to AZD1222 COVID-19 vaccine. Sequencing was performed with immunoSEQ multiplex PCR; in TCRdb, only in-frame clones are kept and a portion is missing. This sample has 150,000 to 180,000 clones, with about 90% found just once. The material sequenced was peripheral blood, taken on day 0 of MenACWY control vaccination. The receptors were gathered from an adult in good health.

The genes are TRBV19 and TRBJ2-6; the match to TRBD1 covers 9 bases. J lost 0 bases, V lost 6 bases, and 15 bases had no gene match. The germline V gene encodes CDR1 LNHDA and CDR2 SQIVND (reference sequence). The CDR3 is made up of 20 amino acids. CDR3 sequence: CASRGVRRTGVASGANVLTF. The CDR3 region has the DNA TGTGCCAGTAGAGGGGTCCGGCGGACAGGGGTGGCCTCTGGGGCCAACGTCCTGACTTTC.

This clone has more than one count but fewer than ten. This chain links TRBV12-2 with TRBJ2-7; the table's D gene call, TRBD1, was not cross checked with the DNA. TRBV12-2 is tagged as a pseudogene. CDR3 length: 16 amino acids. The CDR3 sequence is CASRLVSQGPRYEQYF. The CDR3 nucleotides read TGTGCAAGTCGCTTAGTCTCTCAGGGGCCCCGATACGAGCAGTACTTC.

The chain uses TRBV7-6 and TRBJ2-5; TRBD1 or TRBD2 may be the D gene (5 bases each). V lost 1 base and J lost 5, with 17 bases in between. The germline gives CDR1 SGHVS, CDR2 FNYEAQ. This CDR3 region has 16 residues. CDR3 DNA sequence: TGTGCCAGCAGCTTAGAACCAGGGAGATTTTTCGAGACCCAGTACTTC. Protein product: CASSLEPGRFFETQYF. Full variable domain (remainder filled in from reference TRBV7-6 and TRBJ2-5): GAGVSQSPRYKVTKRGQDVALRCDPISGHVSLYWYRQALGQGPEFLTYFNYEAQQDKSGLPNDRFSAERPEGSISTLTIQRTEQRDSAMYRCASSLEPGRFFETQYFGPGTRLLVL.

The CDR3 protein is CASSQVGGGIYGYTF. CDR3 nucleotide sequence: TGTGCCAGCAGCCAAGTCGGGGGAGGAATATATGGCTACACCTTC. The chain recombines TRBV4-2 with TRBJ1-2, with a weak D call TRBD1 (5 bases). The CDR3 runs to 15 residues. CDR1 and CDR2 from the germline V gene are LGHNA and YNFKEQ. V was clipped by 1 base and J by 5 bases, with 14 bases between them.

The chain joins TRBV28 to TRBJ1-4; 9 bases are shared with TRBD1. The germline gives CDR1 MDHEN, CDR2 SYDVKM. The CDR3 spans 17 residues. V shed 2 bases and J 10 bases; nucleotides not matched to a gene: 14. The CDR3 is CASSLPGQGSTRGKLFF. CDR3 coding DNA: TGTGCCAGCAGTTTACCGGGACAGGGCTCGACTAGGGGAAAACTGTTTTTT.

In nucleotides, the CDR3 is TGTGCCAGCAGCACGGAGTTTGGGACTAGCGGAGTCAATGAGCAGTTCTTC. It encodes CASSTEFGTSGVNEQFF. The chain has TRBV7-8 and TRBJ2-1, with TRBD2 identical over 11 bases. Looked up from germline, CDR1 is SGHVS and CDR2 is FQNEAQ. The V gene end was trimmed by 5 bases and the J gene end by 6 bases; junction bases not matched to a gene: 12. The CDR3 runs to 17 residues. Combining the CDR3 with reference TRBV7-8 and TRBJ2-1 gives the whole variable domain GAGVSQSPRYKVAKRGQDVALRCDPISGHVSLFWYQQALGQGPEFLTYFQNEAQLDKSGLPSDRFFAERPEGSVSTLKIQRTQQEDSAVYLCASSTEFGTSGVNEQFFGPGTRLTVL.

The genes are TRBV27 and TRBJ2-1; D may be TRBD1 (5 bases). The V end lost 5 bases, the J end lost 5 bases, and 13 bases lay between the germline ends. Germline-derived CDR1 and CDR2 are MNHEY and SMNVEV (reference sequence). This CDR3 has 14 amino acids. The CDR3 is CASSQGIMDNEQFF. The CDR3, as DNA: TGTGCCAGCAGTCAGGGCATCATGGACAATGAGCAGTTCTTC.

The chain carries TRBV18 and TRBJ2-3; possibly TRBD1 for D (8 bases). In germline, CDR1 is KGHSH, CDR2 LQKENI. This CDR3 region has 16 residues. Trimming shortened V by 4 bases and J by 0 bases, and 14 bases separated the two germline ends. The CDR3 loop reads CASSRDRRESTDTQYF. The CDR3 DNA reads as TGTGCCAGCTCACGGGACAGGCGGGAGAGCACAGATACGCAGTATTTT.

This clone was seen a few times. V is TRBV4-3 and J is TRBJ1-1; a possible D gene is TRBD1 (5 bases). Per germline, CDR1 LGHNA and CDR2 YSLEER. This CDR3 has 16 amino acids. The V end lost 3 bases, the J end lost 2 bases, and 16 bases lay between the germline ends. CDR3 region: CASSQVIDRTNTEAFF. CDR3 DNA sequence: TGCGCCAGCAGCCAGGTTATAGACAGAACTAACACTGAAGCTTTCTTT.

The gene calls are TRBV2 and TRBJ2-5, with 9 positions matching TRBD2. Trimming took 5 bases from V and 4 from J; bases not matched to a gene: 8. The CDR3 has 15 residues. The germline CDR1 and CDR2 sequences are SNHLY and FYNNEI. CDR3: CASSSRAGGPETQYF. DNA for the CDR3: TGTGCCAGCAGTTCTAGAGCGGGAGGTCCAGAGACCCAGTACTTC.

V gene TRBV19 combines with J gene TRBJ2-1; 8 nucleotides agree with TRBD2. The V segment lost 5 bases and the J segment 9 bases; nucleotides outside the gene matches: 18. CDR3 length: 17 residues. Germline CDR1 is LNHDA and CDR2 is SQIVND (reference sequence). DNA of the CDR3: TGTGCCAGTAGTGACCTGATCGGGGCGGGAGGTAAAGTTGAGCAGTTCTTC. As protein: CASSDLIGAGGKVEQFF.

CDR3 amino acids: CASSPASGTHNEQFF. In DNA, the CDR3 is TGTGCCAGCAGCCCGGCCAGCGGGACTCACAATGAGCAGTTCTTC. The chain is built from TRBV11-2 and TRBJ2-1; 7 bases align to TRBD2. Germline values: CDR1 SGHAT, CDR2 FQNNGV. The CDR3 extends over 15 amino acids. V was pared by 5 bases and J by 5 bases, with 9 bases of the junction left unmatched.

The chain couples TRBV4-1 to TRBJ1-4; D possibly corresponds to TRBD1 (5 bases). Per the germline V gene, CDR1 is MGHRA and CDR2 is YSYEKL. Trimming cost V 2 bases and J 7 bases, with 17 bases left between them. The CDR3 is 16 amino acids. DNA of the CDR3: TGCGCCAGCAGCCAACCCCCAGGGATAGGGAGTGAAAAACTGTTTTTT. It is translated as CASSQPPGIGSEKLFF.

This sequence joins TRBV24-1 and TRBJ2-3; a weak D match, TRBD2 (5 bases). Looked up from germline, CDR1 is KGHDR and CDR2 is SFDVKD. The germline V and J ends were trimmed by 3 bases and 7 bases, with 19 bases remaining between them. This CDR3 has 16 amino acids. The CDR3 DNA reads as TGTGCCACCAGTGATATCGGGGATCACACCCCTTATACGCAGTATTTT. It is translated as CATSDIGDHTPYTQYF.

The chain has TRBV6-5 and TRBJ1-4; D uncertain. Looked up from germline, CDR1 is MNHEY and CDR2 is SVGAGI. The CDR3 contains 15 residues. Trimming cost V 5 bases and J 4 bases, with 14 bases left between them. CDR3 residues: CASSKTRGYNEKLFF. The CDR3 bases are TGTGCCAGCAGTAAAACACGAGGCTATAATGAAAAACTGTTTTTT.

V and J are TRBV19 and TRBJ1-2; the D gene is possibly TRBD1 (5 bases). The CDR3 runs 18 residues. V was clipped by 0 bases and J by 5 bases, with 22 bases between them. The germline CDR1 and CDR2 sequences are LNHDA and SQIVND (reference sequence). The CDR3 DNA reads as TGTGCCAGTAGTATAGAGGGGACGGGCAGTCCAATCGGGTATGGCTACACCTTC. This translates into CASSIEGTGSPIGYGYTF.

The rearrangement uses TRBV27 and TRBJ1-3; no definite D call. V was trimmed by 4 bases and J by 4 bases, leaving 11 bases between them. Germline values: CDR1 MNHEY, CDR2 SMNVEV (reference sequence). The CDR3 totals 14 residues. CDR3: CASSWAGHGNTIYF. As DNA, the CDR3 is TGTGCCAGCAGTTGGGCAGGCCACGGAAACACCATATATTTT.

This clone was observed a handful of times. The chain has TRBV25-1 and TRBJ1-5; the match to TRBD1 covers 7 bases. J gave up 0 bases and V 4 bases, and 0 bases lay outside the gene matches. The CDR3 has 14 amino acids. Germline CDR1 reads MGHDK; CDR2 reads SYGVNS. The CDR3: CASSGTGSNQPQHF. CDR3 coding DNA: TGTGCCAGCAGTGGGACAGGTAGCAATCAGCCCCAGCATTTT.

The V and J genes are TRBV28 and TRBJ1-1, with D possibly TRBD1 on 5 matching bases. Between the trimmed V and J ends, which lost 6 bases and 1 base, there was a span of 15 bases. CDR3 length: 15 residues. The germline CDR1 and CDR2 sequences are MDHEN and SYDVKM. CDR3 protein: CASRLPLTGNTEAFF. The CDR3 nucleotides read TGTGCCAGCAGATTGCCCCTCACAGGGAACACTGAAGCTTTCTTT.

The CDR3 DNA reads TGTGCCACCAGTGATTCCCTGACACAGACTCGATGGAATGAGCAGTTCTTC. Protein sequence: CATSDSLTQTRWNEQFF. The chain has TRBV24-1 and TRBJ2-1; no clear D. The germline V gene encodes CDR1 KGHDR and CDR2 SFDVKD. V was trimmed by 2 bases and J by 7 bases, leaving 20 bases between them. CDR3 size: 17 residues.

The chain carries TRBV18 and TRBJ1-2, with 9 bases that match TRBD1. V was clipped by 3 bases and J by 4 bases; unmatched bases: 6. CDR1 KGHSH and CDR2 LQKENI come from the germline V gene. This CDR3 has 15 residues. The chain's CDR3 is CASSPPGQGPYGYTF. In nucleotides, the CDR3 is TGTGCCAGCTCACCCCCGGGACAGGGACCCTATGGCTACACCTTC.

V gene TRBV5-8 combines with J gene TRBJ1-3; D remains ambiguous. Germline V gene sequence: CDR1 SGHTS, CDR2 YDEGEE. Trimming removed 0 bases at V and 0 bases at J, with 10 bases between. The CDR3 is 16 amino acids. In nucleotides, the CDR3 is TGTGCCAGCAGCTTGGCCGTAACAGACTCTGGAAACACCATATATTTT. As protein: CASSLAVTDSGNTIYF.

The rearrangement joins TRBV27 to TRBJ2-1; 7 nucleotides agree with TRBD1. CDR3 length: 16 residues. J lost 4 bases, V lost 0 bases, and 6 bases had no gene match. Germline-derived CDR1 and CDR2 are MNHEY and SMNVEV (reference sequence). The CDR3, as DNA: TGTGCCAGCAGTTTATCGGGTGGACAGGTATACAATGAGCAGTTCTTC. It is translated as CASSLSGGQVYNEQFF.

This chain links TRBV18 with TRBJ2-7, with D perhaps matching TRBD2 (6 bases). CDR3 length equals 12 residues. Between the trimmed V and J ends, which lost 6 bases and 4 bases, there was a span of 10 bases. Germline V gene data show CDR1 as KGHSH and CDR2 as LQKENI. CDR3 amino acids: CASSPAGYEQYF. The CDR3 DNA reads TGTGCCAGCTCTCCTGCGGGATACGAGCAGTACTTC.

The chain has TRBV6-5 and TRBJ2-7; 12 bases map to TRBD1. After removal of 0 bases from V and 9 bases from J, the junction contained 6 bases not matched to a gene. CDR3 length equals 15 residues. CDR1 MNHEY and CDR2 SVGAGI come from the germline V gene. The chain's CDR3 is CASSYSGTGGKGQYF. The CDR3 DNA is TGTGCCAGCAGTTACTCGGGGACAGGGGGCAAAGGGCAGTACTTC.

The chain joins TRBV28 to TRBJ2-5, with D possibly matching TRBD1 (5 bases). V was shortened by 5 bases and J by 5 bases, with 21 bases between the two germline ends. The CDR3 contains 16 residues. Germline values: CDR1 MDHEN, CDR2 SYDVKM. CDR3 sequence: CASSLHSTGLGETQYF. DNA of the CDR3: TGTGCCAGCAGTCTACATTCCACAGGTCTTGGCGAGACCCAGTACTTC.